The sequence of this T cell receptor (beta chain) was determined in a study of memory CD4+ T cells and cytomegalovirus serostatus. Turning to the study itself: Of the healthy Belgian adults, 9 or 10 were CMV seropositive and around 22 seronegative. Study outcomes and limitations: The CMV-associated TCR signature appears largely within the CD4+ memory repertoire. CD4+ memory repertoires contained about 40% of the roughly 150 reported CMV TCRbeta sequences.

A word on this clone: The target antigen is unknown.

Under the authors' procedure: After removing out-of-frame reads, 2 million to 2.5 million distinct TCRbeta sequences remained. Method: immunoSEQ multiplex PCR; TCRdb's copy keeps in-frame clones and lacks some. V and J calls and clone size are those listed in that table; D and trimming were worked out from the DNA. The data contain under 55,000 clones, 65% to 85% of them singletons. Trimming stripped 8 bases from V and 4 bases from J, with 17 bases between. Germline V gene sequence: CDR1 MNHNY, CDR2 SVGAGI (reference sequence). The CDR3 is made up of 14 amino acids. The sort gate was single viable CD3+CD4+CD8-CD45RO+ cells for memory CD4+ T cells.

The source is an adult in good health and CMV-seropositive. Sequencing was performed on memory CD4+ T cells from blood. This chain joins TRBV6-6 and TRBJ1-2; perhaps TRBD1 as D (5 bases). The CDR3 is CASSRDEKVYGYTF. CDR3 in DNA: TGTGCCAGCTCCCGGGACGAAAAGGTCTATGGCTACACCTTC.